This T cell receptor beta chain is from a study of response to subunit inactivated influenza vaccine. Points from the study as a whole: The study's authors posited that every seasonal influenza vaccination enlists few new T cells.

In germline, CDR1 is SGHTA, CDR2 FQGNSA. The CDR3 spans 15 residues. V was clipped by 6 bases and J by 0 bases, with 15 bases between them. One entry per CDR3 protein results from TCRdb running MiXCR on the RT-PCR reads. In the table there are 560,000 or so distinct CDR3 sequences, around 8% of which are singletons. This clonotype was detected a few times. Its antigen is currently unknown. The chain carries TRBV7-2 and TRBJ2-7, with TRBD2 as a possible D gene (6 bases). The receptor's source is a man in his fifties or sixties who received an inactivated influenza vaccine. The specimen was PBMCs from blood, collected about 24 months after vaccination. For the CDR3, the DNA is TGTGCCAGCAGACGAACAGGACTAAGCTCCTACGAGCAGTACTTC. Its protein product is CASRRTGLSSYEQYF. The full variable domain, in which reference TRBV7-2 and TRBJ2-7 provide the parts outside the CDR3, is GAGVSQSPSNKVTEKGKDVELRCDPISGHTALYWYRQSLGQGLEFLIYFQGNSAPDKSGLPSDRFSAERTGGSVSTLTIQRTQQEDSAVYLCASRRTGLSSYEQYFGPGTRLTVT.